The T cell receptor (beta chain) described here comes from a study of shared clonotypes between healthy human individuals. As concerns this clone: The antigen is not known.

The CDR3 runs to 15 residues. J lost 3 bases, V lost 4 bases, and 9 bases had no gene match. Per germline, CDR1 SEHNR and CDR2 FQNEAQ (reference sequence). Findings and limits, study-wide: Apart from blood, nothing was sampled; tissue repertoires likely differ.

The method was immunoSEQ multiplex PCR; TCRdb's version includes in-frame clones alone and lacks a portion of them. The table shows 100,000 to 120,000 clones, with around two thirds occurring only once. The chain is built from TRBV7-9 and TRBJ2-7, with 7 bases fitting TRBD1. The clonotype originates from a woman in her twenties or thirties in good health. The sequencing input was memory CD8+ T cells sorted from blood. Specified subset: CD45RO+ cells pooled with CCR7-negative TemRA cells. Here the CDR3 DNA reads TGTGCCAGCAGCTCCGGGACAGAGGCCAACTACGAGCAGTACTTC. Amino acids: CASSSGTEANYEQYF.